This note documents a single T cell receptor beta chain sequence. Its specificity is not known. The data were obtained in a study of graft-versus-host responses after intestinal transplantation. Study-level background: All recipients were transplanted with multivisceral, liver-intestinal, or isolated intestinal grafts. Tacrolimus and steroids were given for about 3 years to all recipients after anti-thymocyte globulin induction. General study results and limits: Investigators detected GvH clones in recipient marrow, with some emerging earlier in ileum or blood.

The CDR3 is 12 amino acids. In germline, CDR1 is SGHAT, CDR2 FQDESV (reference sequence). The V end lost 2 bases, the J end lost 6 bases, and 7 bases lay between the germline ends. TCRdb's table, derived via immunoSEQ multiplex PCR, lists solely in-frame clones and lacks some. The table shows tens of thousands of clones, with around 92% occurring only once. Here the sequenced sample was PBMCs, taken 98 days after intestinal transplantation. This chain joins TRBV11-1 and TRBJ1-1, with no clear D. The clonotype was recovered from a human patient who received an intestinal transplant, so some T cells may come from the graft donor. CDR3 DNA sequence: TGTGCCAGCAGCTTAAAATCATCTGAAGCTTTCTTT. It encodes CASSLKSSEAFF.